This T cell receptor beta chain is drawn from a study of technical replicates of blood from a handful of donors. The assay was immunoSEQ multiplex PCR, and TCRdb's table has in-frame clones only and misses some. The sample lists about 84,000 clones, 95% to 98% seen once, with around 0.15% in the top ten. Germline CDR1 MNHEY, CDR2 SMNVEV (reference sequence). Trimming removed 6 bases at V and 1 base at J, with 10 bases between. The CDR3 totals 13 residues. The V and J genes are TRBV27 and TRBJ2-7; a weak D match, TRBD1 (6 bases). The sample comprised T cells isolated from PBMCs. This TCR was sampled from a human donor in good health. The chain's CDR3 is CASSRTGSYEQYF. CDR3 nucleotides: TGTGCCAGCAGCCGAACAGGGTCCTACGAGCAGTACTTC.